This TCR beta chain was retrieved from a study of CD8+ T cells in alopecia areata. Starting from PBMCs, sorting isolated CD4+ and CD8+ T cells. CDR1 and CDR2 (germline): LGHNA, YSLEER. V was clipped by 0 bases and J by 5 bases, with 16 bases between them. The CDR3 covers 16 residues. cDNA reverse transcribed from extracted RNA served as the sequencing template. The assay was immunoSEQ multiplex PCR, and TCRdb's table has in-frame clones only and misses some. The repertoire has about 150,000 clones, less than 65% of them found once; the top ten carry roughly 21%. Sequencing was performed on CD8+ T cells sorted from blood, taken at week 0. The source is a human donor with alopecia areata. The genes are TRBV4-3 and TRBJ1-1, with TRBD1 as a possible D gene (5 bases). For the CDR3, the DNA is TGCGCCAGCAGCCAAGATATGGGGAGGGGAAGGACTGAAGCTTTCTTT. Translating it yields CASSQDMGRGRTEAFF.